The next 18 T cell receptor beta chains were all read from a single sample in a study of blood T cell repertoires in COVID-19. This table comes from immunoSEQ multiplex PCR, and its TCRdb copy is limited to in-frame clones, with some not included. The repertoire consists of 130,000 to 150,000 clones, with 85% to 90% occurring once and the leading ten covering approximately 4%. The material sequenced was peripheral blood. These TCRs come from a woman in her thirties or forties with acute or convalescent COVID-19.

J is TRBJ1-2 and V is TRBV2; 10 nucleotides align to TRBD1. Germline CDR1 and CDR2: SNHLY and FYNNEI. The CDR3 is made up of 14 amino acids. V shed 6 bases, J shed 6 bases, and the junction held 7 bases outside the gene matches. This chain's CDR3 is CASREQGQGNGYTF. CDR3 bases: TGTGCCAGCAGGGAGCAGGGACAGGGGAATGGCTACACCTTC. The variable domain in full, completed from reference TRBV2 and TRBJ1-2, reads EPEVTQTPSHQVTQMGQEVILRCVPISNHLYFYWYRQILGQKVEFLVSFYNNEISEKSEIFDDQFSVERPDGSNFTLKIRSTKLEDSAMYFCASREQGQGNGYTFGSGTRLTVV.

The table lists this clone with a count of one. The rearrangement joins TRBV4-1 to TRBJ2-5; D unclear. CDR1 and CDR2 (germline): MGHRA, YSYEKL. There are 13 residues in the CDR3. V shed 4 bases and J shed 1 base, with 7 bases lying between them. Written as DNA, the CDR3 is TGCGCCAGCAGCCCCGGTAGCCAAGAGACCCAGTACTTC. Translating gives CASSPGSQETQYF.

The chain links TRBV6-1 to TRBJ1-5, with D maybe TRBD1 (6 bases). V was shortened by 1 base and J by 6 bases, with 10 bases between the two germline ends. CDR1 and CDR2 from the germline V gene are MNHNS and SASEGT. This CDR3 region has 14 residues. The CDR3, as DNA: TGTGCCAGCAGTGAAGAACCCAGGGGTCAGCCCCAGCATTTT. Translating gives CASSEEPRGQPQHF.

V is TRBV5-6 and J is TRBJ1-4; D remains unclear. The CDR3 totals 16 residues. With 4 bases removed from V and 7 bases from J, the gap between germline ends came to 20 bases. Germline values: CDR1 SGHDT, CDR2 YYEEEE. The CDR3 protein is CASSALVSQRSEKLFF. CDR3 in DNA: TGTGCCAGCAGCGCCCTAGTTTCGCAAAGGAGTGAAAAACTGTTTTTT.

The chain has TRBV6-5 and TRBJ1-5, with D possibly being TRBD1 (5 bases). The V and J ends lost 5 bases and 6 bases respectively, with 11 bases between them. The CDR3 is made up of 13 amino acids. CDR1 and CDR2 (germline): MNHEY, SVGAGI. The CDR3 here is CASSIPGGQPQHF. CDR3 sequence (DNA): TGTGCCAGCAGTATTCCCGGGGGTCAGCCCCAGCATTTT.

The chain uses TRBV4-3 and TRBJ1-1, with a weak D call TRBD1 (5 bases). The V gene lost 3 bases and the J gene lost 4 bases, with 12 bases spanning the gap. CDR1 is LGHNA and CDR2 is YSLEER in the germline V gene. The CDR3 has 14 amino acids. The CDR3 nucleotides read TGCGCCAGCAGCCACCAGGGTCAAAGCACTGAAGCTTTCTTT. It translates to CASSHQGQSTEAFF.

This chain links TRBV13 with TRBJ1-1, with TRBD1 matching 9 bases. In germline, CDR1 is PRHDT, CDR2 FYEKMQ (reference sequence). V shed 2 bases, J shed 3 bases, and the junction held 7 bases outside the gene matches. CDR3 length equals 16 residues. The CDR3 here is CASSLTGTGLDTEAFF. In DNA form, the CDR3 reads TGTGCCAGCAGCTTAACCGGGACAGGGTTGGACACTGAAGCTTTCTTT.

V is TRBV28 and J is TRBJ1-5; 9 nucleotides match TRBD1. The CDR3 covers 14 residues. V shed 2 bases, J shed 5 bases, and the junction held 1 base outside the gene matches. Per germline, CDR1 MDHEN and CDR2 SYDVKM. The CDR3 DNA is TGTGCCAGCAGTTTAGGACAGGGGTATCAGCCCCAGCATTTT. Protein product: CASSLGQGYQPQHF.

DNA for the CDR3: TGTGCCAGCAGCCCCGACCAGGGTAATTCACCCCTCCACTTT. Translation: CASSPDQGNSPLHF. The genes are TRBV7-8 and TRBJ1-6, with D perhaps matching TRBD1 (5 bases). V lost 5 bases, J lost 6 bases, and 11 bases lay in between. In germline, CDR1 is SGHVS, CDR2 FQNEAQ. The CDR3 extends over 14 amino acids.

The V call is TRBV10-3, the J call TRBJ2-1; a possible D gene is TRBD2 (6 bases). V lost 10 bases, J lost 5 bases, and 18 bases lay in between. Per the germline V gene, CDR1 is ENHRY and CDR2 is SYGVKD. This CDR3 is built from 14 residues. Here the CDR3 DNA reads TGTGCCAGTTCCGCGGGGCGTAAGGACAATGAGCAGTTCTTC. It translates to CASSAGRKDNEQFF.

CDR3 sequence: CASSQPTGSRGGAFF. CDR3 sequence (DNA): TGCGCCAGCAGCCAGCCGACAGGCTCTCGGGGGGGAGCTTTCTTT. The gene calls are TRBV4-1 and TRBJ1-1; D perhaps matches TRBD1 (6 bases). Germline CDR1 is MGHRA and CDR2 is YSYEKL. The CDR3 is made up of 15 amino acids. V dropped 3 bases and J dropped 10 bases, with 21 bases sitting between them.

V and J are TRBV4-1 and TRBJ2-3; 7 positions agree with TRBD1. CDR3 size: 14 residues. V lost 1 base and J lost 6; bases outside the gene matches: 4. Germline loops: CDR1 MGHRA, CDR2 YSYEKL. In DNA form, the CDR3 reads TGCGCCAGCAGCCAAGCGACAGGGATCGATACGCAGTATTTT. Encoded protein: CASSQATGIDTQYF.

V usage is TRBV24-1 and J usage is TRBJ2-5; a weak D match, TRBD1 (5 bases). Trimming pared 1 base from V and 5 bases from J, leaving 10 bases between. CDR3 length: 14 amino acids. Germline CDR1 KGHDR, CDR2 SFDVKD. CDR3: CATSDFRRAETQYF. The CDR3, as DNA: TGTGCCACCAGTGATTTTCGCAGGGCGGAGACCCAGTACTTC.

The chain has TRBV19 and TRBJ1-1, with D hard to call. The V and J ends lost 7 bases and 0 bases respectively, with 15 bases between them. Germline V CDR1 and CDR2: LNHDA, SQIVND (reference sequence). The CDR3 sequence is 15 residues long. In nucleotides, the CDR3 is TGTGCCAGTAAGGCCCAGGAGGGCCTGAACACTGAAGCTTTCTTT. Translation: CASKAQEGLNTEAFF.

The rearrangement uses TRBV7-2 and TRBJ2-5, with TRBD2 identical over 8 bases. The CDR3 is made up of 15 amino acids. The germline gives CDR1 SGHTA, CDR2 FQGNSA. The J segment lost 5 bases and the V segment lost 0 bases, leaving 5 bases of the junction unmatched. Here the CDR3 reads CASSLALAVWETQYF. As DNA, the CDR3 is TGTGCCAGCAGCTTAGCACTAGCGGTTTGGGAGACCCAGTACTTC.

The chain joins TRBV4-3 to TRBJ2-3, with 11 bases aligning to TRBD2. Unmatched junction bases numbered 10, after V lost 0 bases and J lost 2 bases. Germline V lookup: CDR1 LGHNA, CDR2 YSLEER. The CDR3 sequence is 19 residues long. Written as DNA, the CDR3 is TGCGCCAGCAGCCAAGACCTAGCGGGGGGACCACTATTCACAGATACGCAGTATTTT. Translated: CASSQDLAGGPLFTDTQYF.

The V call is TRBV6-5, the J call TRBJ1-1; possible D gene TRBD1, 5 bases. This CDR3 spans 14 amino acids. V dropped 0 bases and J dropped 3 bases, with 8 bases sitting between them. Per germline, CDR1 MNHEY and CDR2 SVGAGI. DNA of the CDR3: TGTGCCAGCAGTTACTCCAGGGTGGACACTGAAGCTTTCTTT. Translating gives CASSYSRVDTEAFF.

V gene TRBV3-1 (or the pseudogene TRBV3-2) combines with J gene TRBJ1-5; 10 bases agree with TRBD1. CDR1 is LGHDT and CDR2 is YNNKEL in the germline V gene (reference sequence). The CDR3 runs 15 residues. Germline trimming cut 1 base from V and 5 bases from J; bases unmatched to any gene: 2. CDR3 DNA sequence: TGTGCCAGCAGCCAAGGGACAGGGGGGTATCAGCCCCAGCATTTT. It specifies CASSQGTGGYQPQHF.